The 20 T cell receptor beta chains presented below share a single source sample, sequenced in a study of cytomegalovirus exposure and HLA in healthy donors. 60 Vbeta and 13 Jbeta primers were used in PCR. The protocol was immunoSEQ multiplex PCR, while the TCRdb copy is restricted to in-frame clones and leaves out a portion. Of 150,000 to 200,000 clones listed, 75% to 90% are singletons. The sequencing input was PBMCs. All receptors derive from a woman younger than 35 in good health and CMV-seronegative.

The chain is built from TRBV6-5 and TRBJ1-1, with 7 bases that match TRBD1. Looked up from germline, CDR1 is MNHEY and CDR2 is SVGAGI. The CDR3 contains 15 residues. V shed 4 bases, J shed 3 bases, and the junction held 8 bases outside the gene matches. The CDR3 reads CASSSYRGWDTEAFF. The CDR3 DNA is TGTGCCAGCAGTTCGTACAGGGGATGGGACACTGAAGCTTTCTTT.

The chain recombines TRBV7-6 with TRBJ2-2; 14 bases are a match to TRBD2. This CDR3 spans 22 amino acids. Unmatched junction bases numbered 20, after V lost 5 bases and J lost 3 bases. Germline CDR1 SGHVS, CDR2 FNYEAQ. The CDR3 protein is CASSPPFLGLAGVKPHTGELFF. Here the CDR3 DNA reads TGTGCCAGCAGCCCTCCGTTCTTGGGACTAGCGGGGGTCAAACCGCACACCGGGGAGCTGTTTTTT.

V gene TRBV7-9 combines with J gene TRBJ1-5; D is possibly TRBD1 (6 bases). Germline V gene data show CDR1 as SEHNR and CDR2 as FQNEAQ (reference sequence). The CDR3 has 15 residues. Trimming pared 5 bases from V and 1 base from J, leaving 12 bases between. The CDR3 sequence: CASSPSDRSNQPQHF. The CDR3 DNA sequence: TGTGCCAGCAGCCCATCCGACAGGAGCAATCAGCCCCAGCATTTT.

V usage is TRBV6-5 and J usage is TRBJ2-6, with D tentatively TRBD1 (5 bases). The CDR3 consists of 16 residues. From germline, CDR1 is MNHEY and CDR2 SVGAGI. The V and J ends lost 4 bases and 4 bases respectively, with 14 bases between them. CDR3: CASSSQSGSGANVLTF. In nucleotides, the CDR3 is TGTGCCAGCAGTTCCCAATCAGGGTCAGGGGCCAACGTCCTGACTTTC.

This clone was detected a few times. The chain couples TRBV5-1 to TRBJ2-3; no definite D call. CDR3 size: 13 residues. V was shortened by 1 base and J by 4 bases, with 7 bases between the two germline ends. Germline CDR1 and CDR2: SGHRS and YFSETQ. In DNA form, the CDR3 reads TGCGCCAGCAGCTTGAGCCTAGCAGATACGCAGTATTTT. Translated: CASSLSLADTQYF.

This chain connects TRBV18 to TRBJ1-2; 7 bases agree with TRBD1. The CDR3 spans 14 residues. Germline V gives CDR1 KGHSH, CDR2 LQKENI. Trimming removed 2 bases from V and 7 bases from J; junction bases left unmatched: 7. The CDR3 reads CASSPSTGMGGYTF. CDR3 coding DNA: TGTGCCAGCTCACCATCGACAGGGATGGGTGGCTACACCTTC.

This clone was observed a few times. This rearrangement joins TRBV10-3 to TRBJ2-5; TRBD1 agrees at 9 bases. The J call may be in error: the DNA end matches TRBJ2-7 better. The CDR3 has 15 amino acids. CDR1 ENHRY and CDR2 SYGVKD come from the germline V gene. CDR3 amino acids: CAISERGQGTYEQYF. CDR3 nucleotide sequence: TGTGCCATCAGTGAGCGGGGACAGGGAACCTACGAGCAGTACTTC.

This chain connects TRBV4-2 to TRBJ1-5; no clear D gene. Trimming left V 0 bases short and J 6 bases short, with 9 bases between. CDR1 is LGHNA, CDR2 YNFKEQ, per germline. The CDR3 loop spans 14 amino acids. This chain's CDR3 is CASSQDVRPQPQHF. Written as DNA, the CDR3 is TGTGCCAGCAGCCAAGATGTCAGGCCTCAGCCCCAGCATTTT.

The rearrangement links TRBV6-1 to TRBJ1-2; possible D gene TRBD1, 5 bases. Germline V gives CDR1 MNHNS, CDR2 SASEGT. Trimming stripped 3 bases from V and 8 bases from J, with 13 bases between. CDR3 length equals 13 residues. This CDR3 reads CASSDLGVRGYTF. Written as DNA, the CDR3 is TGTGCCAGCAGTGATTTAGGGGTGCGAGGCTACACCTTC.

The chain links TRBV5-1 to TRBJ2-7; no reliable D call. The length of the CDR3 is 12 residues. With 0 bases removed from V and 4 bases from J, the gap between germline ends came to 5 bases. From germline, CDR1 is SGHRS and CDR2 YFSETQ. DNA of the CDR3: TGCGCCAGCAGCTTGGGAGATTACGAGCAGTACTTC. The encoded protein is CASSLGDYEQYF.

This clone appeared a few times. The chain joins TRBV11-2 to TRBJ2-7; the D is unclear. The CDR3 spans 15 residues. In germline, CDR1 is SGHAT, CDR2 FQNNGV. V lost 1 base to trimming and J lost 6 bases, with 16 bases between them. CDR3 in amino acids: CASSLVGQRTGEQYF. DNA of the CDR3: TGTGCCAGCAGCTTAGTAGGCCAGCGAACGGGCGAGCAGTACTTC.

The CDR3 here is CASSAPVQGGTQYF. DNA of the CDR3: TGTGCCAGCAGCGCCCCCGTACAGGGTGGGACCCAGTACTTC. The genes are TRBV5-4 and TRBJ2-5; a possible D gene is TRBD1 (6 bases). With 4 bases removed from V and 7 bases from J, the gap between germline ends came to 17 bases. The CDR3 totals 14 residues. Germline CDR1 SGHNT, CDR2 YYREEE (reference sequence).

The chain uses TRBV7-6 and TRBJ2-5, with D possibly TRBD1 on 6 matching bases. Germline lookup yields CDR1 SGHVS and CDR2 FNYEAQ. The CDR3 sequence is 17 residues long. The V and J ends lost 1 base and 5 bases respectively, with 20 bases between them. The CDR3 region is CASSLGWGRGPVETQYF. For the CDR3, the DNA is TGTGCCAGCAGCTTAGGATGGGGGCGCGGTCCCGTGGAGACCCAGTACTTC. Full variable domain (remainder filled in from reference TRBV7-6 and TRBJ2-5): GAGVSQSPRYKVTKRGQDVALRCDPISGHVSLYWYRQALGQGPEFLTYFNYEAQQDKSGLPNDRFSAERPEGSISTLTIQRTEQRDSAMYRCASSLGWGRGPVETQYFGPGTRLLVL.

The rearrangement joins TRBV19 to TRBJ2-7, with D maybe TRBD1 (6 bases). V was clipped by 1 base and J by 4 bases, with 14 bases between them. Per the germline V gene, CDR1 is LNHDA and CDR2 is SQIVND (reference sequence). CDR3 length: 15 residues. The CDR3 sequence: CASSIAPGAVYEQYF. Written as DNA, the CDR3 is TGTGCCAGTAGTATAGCCCCAGGGGCAGTTTACGAGCAGTACTTC.

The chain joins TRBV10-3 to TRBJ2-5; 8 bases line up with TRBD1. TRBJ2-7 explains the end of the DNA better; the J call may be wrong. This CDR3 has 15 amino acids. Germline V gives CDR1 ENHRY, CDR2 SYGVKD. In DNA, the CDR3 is TGTGCCATCAGTGAGGCGGACAGGGAGTTGGACGAGCAGTACTTC. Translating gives CAISEADRELDEQYF.

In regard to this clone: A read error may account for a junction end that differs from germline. CDR3 nucleotide sequence: TGTGCCAGCGGCGTAGGGCAACTAGCGGGAGGATACGAGCAGTACTTC. Its translation: CASGVGQLAGGYEQYF. The genes are TRBV9 and TRBJ2-7; 12 bases match TRBD2. Germline values: CDR1 SGDLS, CDR2 YYNGEE. This CDR3 has 16 amino acids.

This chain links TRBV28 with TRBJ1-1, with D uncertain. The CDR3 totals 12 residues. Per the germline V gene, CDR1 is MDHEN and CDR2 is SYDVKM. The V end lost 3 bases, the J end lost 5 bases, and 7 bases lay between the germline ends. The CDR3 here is CASSFYYTEAFF. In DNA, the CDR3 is TGTGCCAGCAGTTTCTACTATACTGAAGCTTTCTTT. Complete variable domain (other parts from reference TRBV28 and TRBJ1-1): DVKVTQSSRYLVKRTGEKVFLECVQDMDHENMFWYRQDPGLGLRLIYFSYDVKMKEKGDIPEGYSVSREKKERFSLILESASTNQTSMYLCASSFYYTEAFFGQGTRLTVV.

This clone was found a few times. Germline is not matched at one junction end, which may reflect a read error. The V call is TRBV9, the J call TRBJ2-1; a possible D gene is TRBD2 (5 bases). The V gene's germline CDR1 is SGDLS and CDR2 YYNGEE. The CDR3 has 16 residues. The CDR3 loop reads CASSVGIEGKRADPIF. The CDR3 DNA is TGTGCCAGCAGCGTAGGGATAGAGGGAAAAAGGGCCGATCCAATCTTC.

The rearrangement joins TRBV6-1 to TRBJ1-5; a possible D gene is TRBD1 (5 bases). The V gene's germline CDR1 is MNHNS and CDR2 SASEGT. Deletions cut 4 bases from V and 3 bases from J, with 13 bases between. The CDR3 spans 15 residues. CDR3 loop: CASSVFRQPNQPQHF. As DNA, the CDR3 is TGTGCCAGCAGTGTTTTCAGACAGCCCAATCAGCCCCAGCATTTT.

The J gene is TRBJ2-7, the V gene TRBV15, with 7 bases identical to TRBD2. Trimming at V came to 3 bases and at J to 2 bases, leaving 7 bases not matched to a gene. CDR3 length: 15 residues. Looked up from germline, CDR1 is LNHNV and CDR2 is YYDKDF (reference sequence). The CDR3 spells CATSRQRGGPYEQYF. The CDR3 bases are TGTGCCACCAGCAGGCAGCGGGGCGGTCCCTACGAGCAGTACTTC.